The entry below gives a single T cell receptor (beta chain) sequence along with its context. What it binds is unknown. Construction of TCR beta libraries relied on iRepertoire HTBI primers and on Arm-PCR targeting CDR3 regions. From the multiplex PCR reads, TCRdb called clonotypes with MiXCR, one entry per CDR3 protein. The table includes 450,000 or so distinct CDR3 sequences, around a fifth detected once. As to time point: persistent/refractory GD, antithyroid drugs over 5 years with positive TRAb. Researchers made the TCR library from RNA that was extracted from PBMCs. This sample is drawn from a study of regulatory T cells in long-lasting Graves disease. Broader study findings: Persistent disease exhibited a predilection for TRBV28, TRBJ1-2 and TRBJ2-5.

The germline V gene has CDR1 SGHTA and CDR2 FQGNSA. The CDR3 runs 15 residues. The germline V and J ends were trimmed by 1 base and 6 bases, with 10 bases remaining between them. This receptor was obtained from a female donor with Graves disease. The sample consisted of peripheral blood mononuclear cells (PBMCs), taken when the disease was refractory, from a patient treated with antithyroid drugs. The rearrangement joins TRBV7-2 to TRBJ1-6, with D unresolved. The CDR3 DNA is TGTGCCAGCAGCTTAGAAGGACGGTCTAATTCACCCCTCCACTTT. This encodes CASSLEGRSNSPLHF.